This T cell receptor (beta chain) was sequenced in a study of shared clonotypes between healthy human individuals. Turning to this clone: Its antigen is unknown.

Terminally differentiated effector memory CD45RA+ cells were excluded by CCR7 positive selection of CD45RO-negative cells. All donors were Caucasian adults living in Nashville, Tennessee. Investigators spread the genomic DNA of each subset evenly over several immunoSEQ plates. The repertoire was sequenced with immunoSEQ multiplex PCR; TCRdb's copy has only in-frame clones and lacks some. This table holds roughly 1,800,000 clones, about 95% found once. Findings of the study overall: In contrast to clonotypes shared by all four donors, non-shared clonotypes had lower generation probabilities. Researchers sampled only blood; tissue repertoires likely differ.

The V segment lost 5 bases and the J segment 0 bases; nucleotides outside the gene matches: 11. The CDR3 is 17 amino acids. Germline V CDR1 and CDR2: SEHNR, FQNEAQ (reference sequence). Sample: naive CD8+ T cells sorted from blood. J is TRBJ2-7 and V is TRBV7-9, with 9 bases aligning to TRBD2. The TCR originated in a young man in good health. The CDR3 sequence: CASSLTTGTSSSYEQYF. The CDR3 DNA is TGTGCCAGCAGCCTGACCACCGGGACTAGCAGCTCCTACGAGCAGTACTTC.